These 17 T cell receptor beta chains were sequenced from one sample in a study of control samples from healthy donors and cancer patients. Measured with immunoSEQ multiplex PCR; TCRdb has only the in-frame clones, and not every one. Altogether 100,000 or so clones are present, about 83% being singletons, with the ten largest covering approximately 13%. The sequencing input was blood. These receptors were obtained from a woman aged 45-65 years in good health.

The chain recombines TRBV6-1 with TRBJ1-6, with unresolved D. Germline lookup yields CDR1 MNHNS and CDR2 SASEGT. There are 16 residues in the CDR3. V was pared by 2 bases and J by 9 bases, with 17 bases between. CDR3 sequence: CASSEPAAGNTSPLHF. In DNA, the CDR3 is TGTGCCAGCAGTGAACCCGCAGCGGGCAACACTTCACCCCTCCACTTT.

The genes are TRBV29-1 and TRBJ1-3, with 9 bases matching TRBD1. From germline, CDR1 is SQVTM and CDR2 ANQGSEA. The junction had 4 bases not matched to a gene; V was cut back by 4 bases and J by 6 bases. The CDR3 is 13 residues long. The CDR3 loop is CSVGEQGANTIYF. In DNA, the CDR3 is TGCAGCGTTGGGGAACAGGGGGCAAACACCATATATTTT.

With regard to this clone: The germline gene is not matched at one end of the junction; a read error may be the cause. The rearrangement links TRBV7-7 to TRBJ2-3; TRBD2 matches 13 bases. Germline loops: CDR1 SSHAT, CDR2 FNYEAQ (reference sequence). The CDR3 has 18 amino acids. CDR3 nucleotides: TGTGCTAGCAGCTTAGGGCCAACTAGCGGGGGGGCCCCAGATACGCAGTATTTT. This codes for CASSLGPTSGGAPDTQYF.

The J gene is TRBJ2-5, the V gene TRBV5-4, with D unclear. Germline CDR1 is SGHNT and CDR2 is YYREEE (reference sequence). The CDR3 extends over 13 amino acids. V gave up 5 bases and J gave up 2 bases, with 10 bases separating them. CDR3 coding DNA: TGTGCCAGCAGAACGGACCTACAAGAGACCCAGTACTTC. Protein product: CASRTDLQETQYF.

On this clone: Distinct nucleotide sequences in the sample also encode this CDR3. V usage is TRBV12-3 or TRBV12-4 and J usage is TRBJ2-7; tentative D call: TRBD2 (5 bases). CDR3 length: 12 residues. V lost 8 bases to trimming and J lost 2 bases, with 10 bases between them. The CDR3 DNA is TGTGCCAGCGCCAAGCGGCCCTACGAGCAGTACTTC. Its translation: CASAKRPYEQYF.

This chain links TRBV5-6 with TRBJ2-5; D is possibly TRBD1 or TRBD2 (5 bases each). Trimming removed 4 bases from V and 1 base from J, with 11 bases in between. The CDR3 covers 14 residues. Per germline, CDR1 SGHDT and CDR2 YYEEEE. This CDR3 is CASSVTGTQETQYF. CDR3 DNA sequence: TGTGCCAGCAGCGTAACCGGGACCCAAGAGACCCAGTACTTC. Full variable domain (outside the CDR3, taken from reference TRBV5-6 and TRBJ2-5): DAGVTQSPTHLIKTRGQQVTLRCSPKSGHDTVSWYQQALGQGPQFIFQYYEEEERQRGNFPDRFSGHQFPNYSSELNVNALLLGDSALYLCASSVTGTQETQYFGPGTRLLVL.

V usage is TRBV21-1 and J usage is TRBJ2-5; TRBD2, the table's D call, lacks a check against the DNA. TRBV21-1 is shown as a pseudogene. CDR3 size: 15 residues. CDR3 DNA: TGTGCCAGCAGCAAAGTAAGTAGCGCTGGGGAGACCCAGTACTTC. Translating gives CASSKVSSAGETQYF.

The V call is TRBV25-1, the J call TRBJ1-4, with a tentative D call TRBD1 (5 bases). V shed 4 bases and J shed 4 bases, with 13 bases lying between them. CDR1 is MGHDK and CDR2 is SYGVNS in the germline V gene. The CDR3 spans 15 residues. CDR3 sequence (DNA): TGTGCCAGCAGTGTGGGACGGGGGAGTAATGAAAAACTGTTTTTT. Its translation: CASSVGRGSNEKLFF.

This clone was observed a handful of times. The chain combines TRBV28 with TRBJ1-2; D call uncertain. CDR3 length: 13 amino acids. The germline CDR1 and CDR2 sequences are MDHEN and SYDVKM. Trimming left V 5 bases short and J 8 bases short, with 15 bases between. The CDR3 DNA reads TGTGCCAGCAGTCGGGCTTCATTCCAAGGCTACACCTTC. Protein sequence: CASSRASFQGYTF.

The chain recombines TRBV6-5 with TRBJ1-1, with 7 bases matching TRBD1. The length of the CDR3 is 13 residues. CDR1 is MNHEY, CDR2 SVGAGI, per germline. The V segment lost 6 bases and the J segment 3 bases; nucleotides outside the gene matches: 4. The CDR3 loop reads CASRDTGDTEAFF. Here the CDR3 DNA reads TGTGCCAGCAGAGACACAGGGGACACTGAAGCTTTCTTT.

In the case of this clone: In the same sample, other DNA sequences code for this CDR3. The rearrangement joins TRBV15 to TRBJ1-1; D may be TRBD1 (5 bases). The CDR3 spans 14 residues. Per germline, CDR1 LNHNV and CDR2 YYDKDF (reference sequence). V was clipped by 0 bases and J by 2 bases, with 7 bases between them. This chain's CDR3 is CATSRDRVNTEAFF. The CDR3 DNA follows: TGTGCCACCAGCAGAGACAGGGTAAACACTGAAGCTTTCTTT.

This rearrangement joins TRBV11-2 to TRBJ2-5, with 8 nucleotides matching TRBD2. The CDR3 totals 15 residues. Germline V gene lookup returns CDR1 SGHAT and CDR2 FQNNGV. V shed 2 bases and J 3 bases; nucleotides not matched to a gene: 5. The CDR3 here is CASSLPSSGKETQYF. The CDR3 DNA reads as TGTGCCAGCAGCTTACCGAGTAGCGGGAAAGAGACCCAGTACTTC.

The chain couples TRBV6-2 or TRBV6-3 to TRBJ1-5; the D is unclear. The CDR3 loop spans 13 amino acids. Germline V lookup: CDR1 MNHEY, CDR2 SVGEGT. Between the trimmed V and J ends, which lost 2 bases and 1 base, there was a span of 3 bases. The CDR3 reads CASSYRSNQPQHF. DNA for the CDR3: TGTGCCAGCAGTTACAGGAGCAATCAGCCCCAGCATTTT.

The V gene is TRBV4-3, the J gene TRBJ2-1, with D perhaps matching TRBD1 (6 bases). Per germline, CDR1 LGHNA and CDR2 YSLEER. Trimming left V 1 base short and J 9 bases short, with 16 bases between. CDR3 length: 15 amino acids. CDR3 residues: CASSQVGQGRAEQFF. For the CDR3, the DNA is TGCGCCAGCAGCCAAGTTGGGCAGGGGAGAGCTGAGCAGTTCTTC.

This clone has just one count. The rearrangement uses TRBV6-4 and TRBJ2-3; no definite D call. V lost 4 bases and J lost 9, with 14 bases in between. Germline V gives CDR1 MRHNA, CDR2 SNTAGT. This CDR3 has 13 residues. CDR3 nucleotides: TGTGCCAGCAGTGCGAGTGAAGTGGACACGCAGTATTTT. Translating gives CASSASEVDTQYF.

As concerns this clone: The sample holds other DNA sequences that translate to the same CDR3. The V gene is TRBV27, the J gene TRBJ2-1; 8 bases are a match to TRBD2. In germline, CDR1 is MNHEY, CDR2 SMNVEV (reference sequence). The CDR3 is made up of 15 amino acids. V lost 3 bases to trimming and J lost 4 bases; unmatched junction nucleotides: 5. CDR3 in DNA: TGTGCCAGCAGTTTGGAGCGGGGGTCATACAATGAGCAGTTCTTC. As protein: CASSLERGSYNEQFF.

The V gene is TRBV2, the J gene TRBJ1-1; 7 bases align to TRBD1. This CDR3 has 14 residues. The ends lost 4 bases at V and 0 bases at J; junction bases unmatched: 2. Germline V gives CDR1 SNHLY, CDR2 FYNNEI. The CDR3 spells CASSVQGMNTEAFF. Here the CDR3 DNA reads TGTGCCAGCAGTGTACAGGGGATGAACACTGAAGCTTTCTTT.